This TCR beta chain stems from a study of blood T cell repertoires in COVID-19. Study-wide context: T cells, B-cell-depleted T cells, or PBMCs provided the cDNA or gDNA that served as material.

Source study methods: Amplified reference gene primers provided the basis for estimating nucleated cell counts. Clones were read by immunoSEQ multiplex PCR, and TCRdb kept only the in-frame ones, dropping some. V and J calls and clone size are as listed in that table; D and trimming were resolved from the DNA. The table includes about 250,000 clones, about 80% detected once. With 4 bases clipped from V and 2 bases from J, the junction kept 10 bases outside the gene matches. Germline V gene lookup returns CDR1 SGHNT and CDR2 YYREEE (reference sequence). This CDR3 has 16 amino acids. The TCR originated in a man at least 80 years old with acute or convalescent COVID-19. The sequenced sample consisted of peripheral blood. The rearrangement uses TRBV5-4 and TRBJ2-3; 7 bases align to TRBD1. This CDR3 reads CASSPGPGQLTDTQYF. CDR3 bases: TGTGCCAGCAGCCCGGGCCCGGGACAGCTCACAGATACGCAGTATTTT.